This is a list of T cell receptor beta chains from one sample in a study of cytomegalovirus exposure and HLA in healthy donors. The repertoire was sequenced with immunoSEQ multiplex PCR; TCRdb's copy has only in-frame clones and lacks some. Counted here are 150,000 to 200,000 clones, approximately 78% occurring once; the ten biggest clones make up about 2.5%. The specimen was PBMCs. The source is a human donor in good health. CDR3s include the opening cysteine and the closing phenylalanine or tryptophan. A D gene is named only where the DNA matches it firmly. Some rows have no size entry. The others give once, few or many, or a class for an expanded clone.

d_call | clone_size | j_call | v_call | cdr3_aa | cdr3_nt
. | . | TRBJ2-2 | TRBV2 | CASTSSGGLITGELFF | TGTGCCAGCACATCATCGGGGGGCTTAATCACCGGGGAGCTGTTTTTT
. | . | TRBJ1-2 | TRBV5-1 | CASSSVSRTPNYGYTF | TGCGCCAGCAGCTCGGTTTCCCGGACACCTAACTATGGCTACACCTTC
TRBD1 | . | TRBJ2-7 | TRBV5-6 | CATADRVGYEQYF | TGTGCCACCGCGGACAGGGTCGGTTACGAGCAGTACTTC
. | few | TRBJ1-1 | TRBV5-1 | CASSGGRNMNTEAFF | TGCGCCAGCAGTGGGGGCCGTAACATGAACACTGAAGCTTTCTTT
. | . | TRBJ1-1 | TRBV6-5 | CASRPGPPGDTEAFF | TGTGCCAGCAGGCCAGGACCTCCGGGGGACACTGAAGCTTTCTTT
. | few | TRBJ2-2 | TRBV9 | CASSVDGSSGYTGELFF | TGTGCCAGCAGCGTAGACGGTAGTAGCGGATACACCGGGGAGCTGTTTTTT
TRBD1 | . | TRBJ2-6 | TRBV5-8 | CASSLPRDSSSGANVLTF | TGTGCCAGCAGCTTGCCCCGGGACAGTAGCTCTGGGGCCAACGTCCTGACTTTC
. | . | TRBJ1-1 | TRBV7-3 | CASSLFHPGLLNTEAFF | TGTGCCAGCAGCTTATTTCACCCGGGACTGCTGAACACTGAAGCTTTCTTT
TRBD2 | . | TRBJ2-5 | TRBV9 | CASSTLAGWQETQYF | TGTGCCAGCAGCACCTTAGCGGGGTGGCAAGAGACCCAGTACTTC
TRBD1 | . | TRBJ2-7 | TRBV5-1 | CASSWDSYEQYF | TGCGCCAGCAGCTGGGACAGCTACGAGCAGTACTTC
TRBD2 | . | TRBJ2-7 | TRBV5-1 | CASTGRLAGAEQYF | TGCGCCAGCACAGGCCGACTAGCGGGCGCCGAGCAGTACTTC
TRBD2 | . | TRBJ2-1 | TRBV6-5 | CASSSRGSGSNEQFF | TGTGCCAGCAGTTCCCGTGGTAGCGGGAGTAATGAGCAGTTCTTC
TRBD1 | . | TRBJ2-5 | TRBV5-5 | CASSSRQGAETQYF | TGTGCCAGCAGCTCCAGACAGGGGGCAGAGACCCAGTACTTC
. | . | TRBJ1-1 | TRBV10-3 | CAISESGEDTEAFF | TGTGCCATCAGTGAGAGCGGGGAGGACACTGAAGCTTTCTTT
. | . | TRBJ2-7 | TRBV21-1 | CASSKKTGSGAGSYEQYF | TGTGCCAGCAGCAAAAAAACGGGATCAGGGGCTGGCTCCTACGAGCAGTACTTC
TRBD1 | . | TRBJ1-5 | TRBV10-2 | CATDRESNQPQHF | TGCGCCACCGACAGGGAATCCAATCAGCCCCAGCATTTT
TRBD1 | . | TRBJ2-2 | TRBV30 | CAWRLGTGYGELFF | TGTGCCTGGAGGTTAGGGACAGGGTACGGGGAGCTGTTTTTT
. | . | TRBJ1-1 | TRBV7-9 | CASSFVGTGTEAFF | TGTGCCAGCAGCTTCGTGGGAACAGGGACTGAAGCTTTCTTT
TRBD2 | . | TRBJ2-3 | TRBV4-2 | CASSGRAGGRTDTQYF | TGTGCCAGCAGCGGGCGAGCGGGGGGACGCACAGATACGCAGTATTTT
TRBD1 | . | TRBJ2-4 | TRBV7-2 | CASSLAGGAKNIQYF | TGTGCCAGCAGCTTAGCAGGGGGCGCTAAAAACATTCAGTACTTC
. | few | TRBJ2-7 | TRBV4-3 | CASSQGPTYEQYF | TGCGCCAGCAGCCAAGGTCCCACCTACGAGCAGTACTTC
. | . | TRBJ2-3 | TRBV25-1 | CASSEGNRPTDTQYF | TGTGCCAGCAGTGAAGGCAACAGGCCGACAGATACGCAGTATTTT
TRBD1 | few | TRBJ2-7 | TRBV5-1 | CASSLGQGRGEQYF | TGCGCCAGCAGCCTGGGACAGGGGAGGGGAGAGCAGTACTTC
TRBD1 | . | TRBJ1-1 | TRBV19 | CASSIGTGNRATEAFF | TGTGCCAGTAGTATCGGGACAGGGAATAGGGCCACTGAAGCTTTCTTT
. | . | TRBJ2-7 | TRBV7-8 | CASSSYYEQYF | TGTGCCAGCAGCTCATACTACGAGCAGTACTTC
. | . | TRBJ2-7 | TRBV7-8 | CASSLGRYEQYF | TGTGCCAGCAGCTTAGGCCGCTACGAGCAGTACTTC
. | . | TRBJ2-3 | TRBV4-1 | CASSQDAGPDTQYF | TGCGCCAGCAGCCAAGATGCAGGGCCAGATACGCAGTATTTT
TRBD1 | . | TRBJ2-7 | TRBV19 | CASSMVRGPYEQYF | TGTGCCAGTAGTATGGTCAGGGGGCCCTACGAGCAGTACTTC
. | . | TRBJ1-6 | TRBV6-6 | CASGHGATGSPLHF | TGTGCCAGCGGACATGGAGCCACGGGTTCACCCCTCCACTTT
TRBD1 | . | TRBJ1-2 | TRBV6-5 | CASGTATYGYTF | TGTGCCAGCGGGACAGCGACCTATGGCTACACCTTC
TRBD2 | . | TRBJ2-3 | TRBV11-2 | CASSLGRSGGLRVADTQYF | TGTGCCAGCAGCTTAGGGCGGTCGGGGGGGCTCAGAGTCGCAGATACGCAGTATTTT
. | . | TRBJ2-3 | TRBV2 | CASSVNRAVDTQYF | TGTGCCAGCAGTGTCAACAGGGCGGTGGATACGCAGTATTTT
TRBD2 | . | TRBJ2-7 | TRBV30 | CAWSPGGYEQYF | TGTGCCTGGAGTCCCGGGGGGTACGAGCAGTACTTC
TRBD1 | . | TRBJ1-2 | TRBV7-8 | CASSFNRGANYGYTF | TGTGCCAGCAGCTTCAACAGGGGAGCTAACTATGGCTACACCTTC
TRBD2 | once | TRBJ2-4 | TRBV28 | CASSSLAGLAKNIQYF | TGTGCCAGCAGTTCTCTAGCGGGTCTAGCCAAAAACATTCAGTACTTC
. | . | TRBJ1-5 | TRBV19 | CASKGPTNQPQHF | TGTGCCAGTAAGGGGCCTACTAATCAGCCCCAGCATTTT
. | . | TRBJ2-2 | TRBV9 | CASSVSTGEGTGELFF | TGTGCCAGCAGCGTCTCGACAGGGGAGGGGACCGGGGAGCTGTTTTTT
. | . | TRBJ1-2 | TRBV15 | CATSREPGRGDGYTF | TGTGCCACCAGCAGAGAGCCCGGGAGGGGGGATGGCTACACCTTC
. | . | TRBJ1-2 | TRBV9 | CASSARTANYGYTF | TGTGCCAGCAGCGCAAGGACAGCTAACTATGGCTACACCTTC
TRBD2 | once | TRBJ2-7 | TRBV4-3 | CASSQEWLAGGLYEQYF | TGCGCCAGCAGCCAAGAATGGCTAGCGGGGGGCCTCTACGAGCAGTACTTC
. | . | TRBJ2-7 | TRBV6-6 | CASSVQGRYEQYF | TGTGCCAGCAGTGTCCAGGGGCGGTACGAGCAGTACTTC
. | . | TRBJ2-3 | TRBV18 | CASSPGPNADTQYF | TGTGCCAGCTCACCAGGGCCCAACGCGGATACGCAGTATTTT
TRBD1 | few | TRBJ2-7 | TRBV11-2 | CASSADRGAYEQYF | TGTGCCAGCAGCGCCGACAGGGGCGCCTACGAGCAGTACTTC
TRBD1 | . | TRBJ1-4 | TRBV7-9 | CASSSLLTGATNEKLFF | TGTGCCAGCAGCTCCCTACTAACAGGGGCCACTAATGAAAAACTGTTTTTT
. | . | TRBJ2-2 | TRBV7-3 | CASSLMGAGPGLFF | TGTGCCAGCAGCTTAATGGGCGCGGGGCCTGGGCTGTTTTTT
TRBD2 | . | TRBJ2-3 | TRBV7-3 | CASSLQRGGTDTQYF | TGTGCCAGCAGCTTACAGCGGGGGGGCACAGATACGCAGTATTTT
. | . | TRBJ1-3 | TRBV7-2 | CASSLAPNRAGNTIYF | TGTGCCAGCAGCTTAGCACCCAACCGGGCTGGAAACACCATATATTTT
. | . | TRBJ2-5 | TRBV18 | CASSRALQETQYF | TGTGCCAGCTCACGAGCCCTCCAAGAGACCCAGTACTTC
. | . | TRBJ1-2 | TRBV7-9 | CASSLLQGTNGYTF | TGTGCCAGCAGCTTACTACAGGGCACCAATGGCTACACCTTC
TRBD1 | few | TRBJ1-1 | TRBV7-9 | CASSKPGTGGGMNTEAFF | TGTGCCAGCAGCAAACCCGGGACAGGGGGCGGAATGAACACTGAAGCTTTCTTT
. | few | TRBJ2-5 | TRBV2 | CASMGQPRGETQYF | TGTGCCAGCATGGGACAGCCCCGGGGGGAGACCCAGTACTTC
. | few | TRBJ2-7 | TRBV9 | CASSETGASYEQYF | TGTGCCAGCAGCGAGACAGGAGCCTCCTACGAGCAGTACTTC
TRBD1 | . | TRBJ2-5 | TRBV2 | CASSGQGRETQYF | TGTGCCAGCAGTGGACAGGGTAGAGAGACCCAGTACTTC
. | . | TRBJ1-1 | TRBV5-1 | CASSLGPSNTEAFF | TGCGCCAGCAGCTTGGGGCCTTCGAACACTGAAGCTTTCTTT
. | once | TRBJ1-3 | TRBV14 | CASSPYHRRSGNTIYF | TGTGCCAGCAGCCCGTATCACAGGCGGTCTGGAAACACCATATATTTT